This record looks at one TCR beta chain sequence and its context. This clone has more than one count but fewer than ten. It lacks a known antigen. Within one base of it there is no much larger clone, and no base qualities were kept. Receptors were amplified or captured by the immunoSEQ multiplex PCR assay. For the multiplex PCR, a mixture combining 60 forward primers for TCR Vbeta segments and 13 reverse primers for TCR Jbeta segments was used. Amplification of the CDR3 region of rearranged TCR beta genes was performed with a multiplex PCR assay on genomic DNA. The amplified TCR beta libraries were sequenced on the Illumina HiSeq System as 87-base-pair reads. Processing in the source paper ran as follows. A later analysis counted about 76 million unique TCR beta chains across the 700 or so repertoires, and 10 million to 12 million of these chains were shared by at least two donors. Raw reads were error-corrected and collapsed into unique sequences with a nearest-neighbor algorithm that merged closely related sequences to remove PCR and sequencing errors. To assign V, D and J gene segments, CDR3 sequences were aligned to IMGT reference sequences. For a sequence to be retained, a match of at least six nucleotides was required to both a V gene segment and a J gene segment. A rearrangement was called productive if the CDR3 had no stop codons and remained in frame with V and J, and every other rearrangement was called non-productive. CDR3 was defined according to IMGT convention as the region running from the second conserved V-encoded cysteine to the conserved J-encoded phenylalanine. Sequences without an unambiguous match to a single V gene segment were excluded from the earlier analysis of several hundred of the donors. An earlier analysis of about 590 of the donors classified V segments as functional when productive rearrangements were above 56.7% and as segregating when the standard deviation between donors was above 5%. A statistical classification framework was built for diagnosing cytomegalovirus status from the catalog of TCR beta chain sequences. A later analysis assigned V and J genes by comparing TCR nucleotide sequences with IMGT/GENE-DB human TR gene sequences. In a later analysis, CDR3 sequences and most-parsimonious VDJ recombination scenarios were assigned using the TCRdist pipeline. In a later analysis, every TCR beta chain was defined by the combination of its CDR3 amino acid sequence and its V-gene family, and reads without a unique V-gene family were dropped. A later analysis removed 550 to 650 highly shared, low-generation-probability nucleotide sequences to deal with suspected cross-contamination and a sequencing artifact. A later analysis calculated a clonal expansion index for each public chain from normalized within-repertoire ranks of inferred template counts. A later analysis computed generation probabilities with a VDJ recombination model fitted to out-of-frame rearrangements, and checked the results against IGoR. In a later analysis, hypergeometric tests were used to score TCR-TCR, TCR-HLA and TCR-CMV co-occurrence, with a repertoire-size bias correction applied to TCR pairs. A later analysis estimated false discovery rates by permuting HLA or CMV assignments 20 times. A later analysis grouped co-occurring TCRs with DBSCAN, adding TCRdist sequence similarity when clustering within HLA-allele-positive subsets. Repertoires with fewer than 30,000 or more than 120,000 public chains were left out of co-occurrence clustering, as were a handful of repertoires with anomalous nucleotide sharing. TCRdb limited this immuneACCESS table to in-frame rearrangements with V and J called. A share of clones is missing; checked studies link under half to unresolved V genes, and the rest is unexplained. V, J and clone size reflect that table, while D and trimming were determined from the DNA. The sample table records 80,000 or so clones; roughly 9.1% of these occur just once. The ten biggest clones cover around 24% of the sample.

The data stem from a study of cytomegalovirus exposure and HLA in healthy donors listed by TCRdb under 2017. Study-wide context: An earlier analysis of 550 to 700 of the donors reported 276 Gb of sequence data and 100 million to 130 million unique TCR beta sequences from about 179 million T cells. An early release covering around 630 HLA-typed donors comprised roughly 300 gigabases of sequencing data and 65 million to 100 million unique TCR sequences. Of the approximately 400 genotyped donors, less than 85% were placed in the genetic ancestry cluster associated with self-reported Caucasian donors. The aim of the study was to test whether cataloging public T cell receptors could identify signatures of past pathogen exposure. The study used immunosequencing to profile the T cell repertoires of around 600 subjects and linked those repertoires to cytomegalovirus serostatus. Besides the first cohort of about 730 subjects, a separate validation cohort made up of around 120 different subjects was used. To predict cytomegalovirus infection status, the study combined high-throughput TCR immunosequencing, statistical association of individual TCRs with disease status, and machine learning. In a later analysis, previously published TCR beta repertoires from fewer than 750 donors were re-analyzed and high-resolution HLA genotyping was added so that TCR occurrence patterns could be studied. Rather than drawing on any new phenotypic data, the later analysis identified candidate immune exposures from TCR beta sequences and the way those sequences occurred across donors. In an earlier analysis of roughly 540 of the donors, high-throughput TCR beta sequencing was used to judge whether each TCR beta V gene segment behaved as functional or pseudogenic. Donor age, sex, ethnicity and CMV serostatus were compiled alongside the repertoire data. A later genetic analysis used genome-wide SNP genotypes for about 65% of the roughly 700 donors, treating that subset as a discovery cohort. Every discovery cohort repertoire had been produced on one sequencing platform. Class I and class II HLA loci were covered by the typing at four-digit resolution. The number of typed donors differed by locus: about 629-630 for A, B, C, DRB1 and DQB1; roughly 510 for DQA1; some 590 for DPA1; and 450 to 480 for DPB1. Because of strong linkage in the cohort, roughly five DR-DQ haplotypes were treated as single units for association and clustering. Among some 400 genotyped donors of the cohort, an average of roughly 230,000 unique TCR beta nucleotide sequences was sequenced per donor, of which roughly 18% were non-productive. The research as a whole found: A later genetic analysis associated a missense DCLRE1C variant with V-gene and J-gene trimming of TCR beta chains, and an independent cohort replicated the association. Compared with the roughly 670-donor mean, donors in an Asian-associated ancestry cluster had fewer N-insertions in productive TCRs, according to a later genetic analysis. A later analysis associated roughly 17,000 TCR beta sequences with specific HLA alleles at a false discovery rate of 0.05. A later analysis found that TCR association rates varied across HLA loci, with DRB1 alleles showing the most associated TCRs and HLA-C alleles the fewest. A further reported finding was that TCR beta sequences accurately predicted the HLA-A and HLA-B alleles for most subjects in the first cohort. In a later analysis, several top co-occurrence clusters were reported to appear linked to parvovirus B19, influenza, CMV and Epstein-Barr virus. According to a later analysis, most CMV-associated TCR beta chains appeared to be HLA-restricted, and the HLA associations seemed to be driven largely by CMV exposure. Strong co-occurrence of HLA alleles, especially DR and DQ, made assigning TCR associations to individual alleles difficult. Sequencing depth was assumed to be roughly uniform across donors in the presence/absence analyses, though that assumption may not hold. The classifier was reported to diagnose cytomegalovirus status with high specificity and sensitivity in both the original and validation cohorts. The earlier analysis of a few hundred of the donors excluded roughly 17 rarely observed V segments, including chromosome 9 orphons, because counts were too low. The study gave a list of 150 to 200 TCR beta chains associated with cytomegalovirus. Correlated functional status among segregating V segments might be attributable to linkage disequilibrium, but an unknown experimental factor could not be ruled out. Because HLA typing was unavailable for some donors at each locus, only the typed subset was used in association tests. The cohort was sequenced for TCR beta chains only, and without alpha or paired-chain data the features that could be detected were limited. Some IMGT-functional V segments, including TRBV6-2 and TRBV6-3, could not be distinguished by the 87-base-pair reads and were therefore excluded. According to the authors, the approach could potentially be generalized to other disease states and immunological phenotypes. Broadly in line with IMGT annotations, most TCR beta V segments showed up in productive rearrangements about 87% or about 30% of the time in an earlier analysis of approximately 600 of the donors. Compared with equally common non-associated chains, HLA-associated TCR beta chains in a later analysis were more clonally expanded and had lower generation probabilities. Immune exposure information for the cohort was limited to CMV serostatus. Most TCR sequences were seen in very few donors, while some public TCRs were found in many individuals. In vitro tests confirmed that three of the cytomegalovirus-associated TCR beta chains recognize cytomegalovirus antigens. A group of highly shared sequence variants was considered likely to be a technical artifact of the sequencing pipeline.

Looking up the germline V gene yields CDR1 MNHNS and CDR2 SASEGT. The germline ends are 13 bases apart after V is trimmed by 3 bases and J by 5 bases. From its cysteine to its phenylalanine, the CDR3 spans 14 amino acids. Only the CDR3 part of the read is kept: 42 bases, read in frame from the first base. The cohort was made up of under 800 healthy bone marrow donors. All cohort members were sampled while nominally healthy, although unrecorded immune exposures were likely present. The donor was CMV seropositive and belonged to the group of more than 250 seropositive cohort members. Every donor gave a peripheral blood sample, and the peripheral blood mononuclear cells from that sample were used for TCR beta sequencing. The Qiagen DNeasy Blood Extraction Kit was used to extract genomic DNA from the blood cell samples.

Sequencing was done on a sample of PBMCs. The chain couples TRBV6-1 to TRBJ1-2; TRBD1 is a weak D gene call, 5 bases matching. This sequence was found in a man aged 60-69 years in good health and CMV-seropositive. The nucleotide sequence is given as TGTGCCAGCAGTGACTCGGGGGGACGGTATGGCTACACCTTC. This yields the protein CASSDSGGRYGYTF.